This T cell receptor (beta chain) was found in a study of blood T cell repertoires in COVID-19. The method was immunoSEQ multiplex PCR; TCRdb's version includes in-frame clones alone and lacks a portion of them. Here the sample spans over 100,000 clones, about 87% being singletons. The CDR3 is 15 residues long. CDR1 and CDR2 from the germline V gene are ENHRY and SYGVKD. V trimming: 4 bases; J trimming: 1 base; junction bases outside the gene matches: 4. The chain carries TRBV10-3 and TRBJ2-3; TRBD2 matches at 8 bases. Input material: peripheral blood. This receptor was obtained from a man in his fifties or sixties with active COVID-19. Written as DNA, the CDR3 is TGTGCCATCAGTGCGAGCGGGGGCGGCACAGATACGCAGTATTTT. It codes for CAISASGGGTDTQYF.